These 19 T cell receptor beta chains came from one sample sequenced in a study of graft-versus-host responses after intestinal transplantation. These receptors are not linked to any known antigen. Assay: immunoSEQ multiplex PCR; the TCRdb copy retains only in-frame clones and omits some. The sample contains tens of thousands of clones, 85% to 95% of which appear only once. The source material was unstimulated CD8+ T cells sorted from spleen or lymph node cells, sampled before transplant. The receptors come from a human donor who was the organ donor for an intestinal transplant.

This chain joins TRBV29-1 and TRBJ1-5; D is possibly TRBD1 (5 bases). The CDR3 extends over 16 amino acids. Germline V gene sequence: CDR1 SQVTM, CDR2 ANQGSEA. Trimming stripped 5 bases from V and 5 bases from J, with 22 bases between. The CDR3 sequence: CSVLVSGVSHHQPQHF. The CDR3 DNA sequence: TGCAGCGTTTTAGTATCGGGGGTGAGTCATCATCAGCCCCAGCATTTT.

This chain's CDR3 is CASSIPASRGADTQYF. CDR3 sequence (DNA): TGTGCCAGCAGCATCCCGGCTAGCAGGGGGGCAGATACGCAGTATTTT. The rearrangement uses TRBV5-6 and TRBJ2-3, with D possibly being TRBD1 (7 bases). The CDR3 runs to 16 residues. Looked up from germline, CDR1 is SGHDT and CDR2 is YYEEEE. V gave up 4 bases and J gave up 4 bases, with 19 bases separating them.

The J gene is TRBJ1-4, the V gene TRBV13, with TRBD1 matching 7 bases. V trimming: 3 bases; J trimming: 3 bases; junction bases outside the gene matches: 4. CDR1 is PRHDT, CDR2 FYEKMQ, per germline (reference sequence). There are 15 residues in the CDR3. The CDR3 DNA reads TGTGCCAGCAGCTTTGTGACAGGGCCTAATGAAAAACTGTTTTTT. Translation: CASSFVTGPNEKLFF.

This clone was picked up one time. CDR3 in amino acids: CASSALGRDRGRNEQFF. As DNA, the CDR3 is TGTGCCAGCAGTGCTCTCGGCCGGGACAGGGGCCGCAATGAGCAGTTCTTC. V gene TRBV25-1 combines with J gene TRBJ2-1, with 10 nucleotides matching TRBD1. The junction had 12 bases not matched to a gene; V was cut back by 4 bases and J by 6 bases. The CDR3 is 17 residues long. Germline CDR1 reads MGHDK; CDR2 reads SYGVNS. Complete variable domain (other parts from reference TRBV25-1 and TRBJ2-1): EADIYQTPRYLVIGTGKKITLECSQTMGHDKMYWYQQDPGMELHLIHYSYGVNSTEKGDLSSESTVSRIRTEHFPLTLESARPSHTSQYLCASSALGRDRGRNEQFFGPGTRLTVL.

This clone was detected only a few times. The chain is built from TRBV27 and TRBJ1-2; D perhaps matches TRBD1 (5 bases). Germline V CDR1 and CDR2: MNHEY, SMNVEV (reference sequence). There are 14 residues in the CDR3. Trimming pared 5 bases from V and 2 bases from J, leaving 12 bases between. The CDR3 is CASSPLGLNYGYTF. In DNA form, the CDR3 reads TGTGCCAGCAGTCCATTGGGACTGAACTATGGCTACACCTTC.

The CDR3 DNA sequence: TGTGCCAGTAGTATTTGGGTAGCGGGAGGCAATGAGCAGTTCTTC. This encodes CASSIWVAGGNEQFF. This chain uses TRBV19 with TRBJ2-1; 10 bases match TRBD2. The ends lost 3 bases at V and 6 bases at J; junction bases unmatched: 5. CDR3 length: 15 residues. Germline V gives CDR1 LNHDA, CDR2 SQIVND (reference sequence).

This chain connects TRBV7-9 to TRBJ2-7; a weak D match, TRBD1 (7 bases). V was shortened by 5 bases and J by 3 bases, with 17 bases between the two germline ends. The CDR3 is made up of 15 amino acids. Germline CDR1 SEHNR, CDR2 FQNEAQ (reference sequence). The CDR3 nucleotides read TGTGCCAGCAGCGCCCCCGACAGGGAGGTCTACGAGCAGTACTTC. The encoded protein is CASSAPDREVYEQYF.

This rearrangement joins TRBV9 to TRBJ1-2, with D maybe TRBD1 (6 bases). CDR1 and CDR2 (germline): SGDLS, YYNGEE. The V and J ends lost 1 base and 6 bases respectively, with 19 bases between them. The CDR3 is 16 residues long. CDR3 loop: CASSVPPYIQGDGYTF. The CDR3, as DNA: TGTGCCAGCAGCGTACCGCCTTATATACAGGGAGATGGCTACACCTTC.

The V gene is TRBV27, the J gene TRBJ1-1; 9 bases map to TRBD1. The CDR3 runs to 15 residues. CDR1 is MNHEY, CDR2 SMNVEV, per germline (reference sequence). The V and J ends lost 6 bases and 6 bases, in that order; junction bases with no gene match: 11. The CDR3 DNA follows: TGTGCCAGCAGCCCTTGGGGGACAGGGTCCGCTGAAGCTTTCTTT. Translating it yields CASSPWGTGSAEAFF.

The CDR3 spells CASSFGGRQYNEQFF. The CDR3 DNA follows: TGTGCCAGCAGCTTCGGGGGAAGGCAGTACAATGAGCAGTTCTTC. The chain employs TRBV7-9 and TRBJ2-1; perhaps TRBD2 as D (6 bases). This CDR3 is built from 15 residues. The ends were cut back, 3 bases at V and 4 bases at J, with 13 bases in the middle. Germline lookup yields CDR1 SEHNR and CDR2 FQNEAQ (reference sequence).

The chain carries TRBV10-1 and TRBJ2-3, with 7 bases lining up with TRBD1. Germline values: CDR1 WNHNN, CDR2 SYGVQD (reference sequence). J was trimmed by 4 bases and V by 0 bases; bases with no gene match: 10. The CDR3 consists of 17 residues. The DNA of the CDR3 is TGCGCCAGCAGTGAGTCGCAGCTAGGGCAGGGGGCAGATACGCAGTATTTT. It specifies CASSESQLGQGADTQYF.

The V gene is TRBV5-1, the J gene TRBJ1-3; D unresolved. This CDR3 spans 15 amino acids. Deletions cut 4 bases from V and 0 bases from J, with 11 bases between. Germline assignment: CDR1 SGHRS and CDR2 YFSETQ. DNA of the CDR3: TGCGCCAGCAGCCCGGACTACAGCTCTGGAAACACCATATATTTT. Protein: CASSPDYSSGNTIYF.

The V call is TRBV19, the J call TRBJ2-3, with 10 bases lining up with TRBD1. With V trimmed by 4 bases and J by 5 bases, 6 bases remained unmatched. CDR3 length equals 15 residues. Germline V gives CDR1 LNHDA, CDR2 SQIVND (reference sequence). The CDR3 spells CASSRDRGREDTQYF. The CDR3 DNA sequence: TGTGCCAGTAGTAGGGACAGGGGACGAGAAGATACGCAGTATTTT.

V is TRBV7-8 and J is TRBJ2-1; 10 bases agree with TRBD2. J gave up 7 bases and V 5 bases, and 8 bases lay outside the gene matches. CDR1 is SGHVS, CDR2 FQNEAQ, per germline. This CDR3 is 15 amino acids long. The CDR3 DNA sequence: TGTGCCAGCAGCCCCCGGACTAGCGGACGAAATGAGCAGTTCTTC. It codes for CASSPRTSGRNEQFF.

The CDR3 DNA reads as TGTGCCAGCAGCTTAATCTCCTCCGGGGGAACGAACACTGAAGCTTTCTTT. Encoded protein: CASSLISSGGTNTEAFF. The J gene is TRBJ1-1, the V gene TRBV7-9; a possible D gene is TRBD1 (5 bases). The CDR3 consists of 17 residues. Germline-derived CDR1 and CDR2 are SEHNR and FQNEAQ (reference sequence). Deletions cut 2 bases from V and 1 base from J, with 17 bases between. The full variable domain, with the rest looked up from reference TRBV7-9 and TRBJ1-1, is DTGVSQNPRHKITKRGQNVTFRCDPISEHNRLYWYRQTLGQGPEFLTYFQNEAQLEKSRLLSDRFSAERPKGSFSTLEIQRTEQGDSAMYLCASSLISSGGTNTEAFFGQGTRLTVV.

This rearrangement joins TRBV6-5 to TRBJ2-7; TRBD1 is a possible D gene (5 bases). The CDR3 has 14 amino acids. Per germline, CDR1 MNHEY and CDR2 SVGAGI. V was clipped by 2 bases and J by 2 bases, with 10 bases between them. CDR3 DNA: TGTGCCAGCAGTTACGGGGCGTACACCTACGAGCAGTACTTC. The encoded protein is CASSYGAYTYEQYF.

The chain recombines TRBV7-2 with TRBJ2-7, with unresolved D. The CDR3 has 12 amino acids. Germline CDR1 and CDR2: SGHTA and FQGNSA. V lost 5 bases to trimming and J lost 5 bases, with 10 bases between them. CDR3 protein: CASSPSVDEQYF. The CDR3 DNA reads as TGTGCCAGCAGCCCGTCAGTGGACGAGCAGTACTTC.

Comment on this clone: In the same sample, other DNA sequences code for this CDR3. The J gene is TRBJ2-7, the V gene TRBV28; TRBD2 matches 13 bases. The ends lost 6 bases at V and 2 bases at J; junction bases unmatched: 4. Per germline, CDR1 MDHEN and CDR2 SYDVKM. This CDR3 region has 15 residues. CDR3 residues: CASSLGLAGPYEQYF. The CDR3 region has the DNA TGTGCCAGCAGCTTGGGACTAGCGGGGCCCTACGAGCAGTACTTC.

The sample holds one count of this clone. The chain employs TRBV29-1 and TRBJ2-1; D gene ambiguous. CDR1 is SQVTM, CDR2 ANQGSEA, per germline. V lost 4 bases and J lost 2, with 9 bases in between. The CDR3 totals 13 residues. CDR3 residues: CSVALLAYNEQFF. As DNA, the CDR3 is TGCAGCGTTGCGTTACTCGCCTACAATGAGCAGTTCTTC.